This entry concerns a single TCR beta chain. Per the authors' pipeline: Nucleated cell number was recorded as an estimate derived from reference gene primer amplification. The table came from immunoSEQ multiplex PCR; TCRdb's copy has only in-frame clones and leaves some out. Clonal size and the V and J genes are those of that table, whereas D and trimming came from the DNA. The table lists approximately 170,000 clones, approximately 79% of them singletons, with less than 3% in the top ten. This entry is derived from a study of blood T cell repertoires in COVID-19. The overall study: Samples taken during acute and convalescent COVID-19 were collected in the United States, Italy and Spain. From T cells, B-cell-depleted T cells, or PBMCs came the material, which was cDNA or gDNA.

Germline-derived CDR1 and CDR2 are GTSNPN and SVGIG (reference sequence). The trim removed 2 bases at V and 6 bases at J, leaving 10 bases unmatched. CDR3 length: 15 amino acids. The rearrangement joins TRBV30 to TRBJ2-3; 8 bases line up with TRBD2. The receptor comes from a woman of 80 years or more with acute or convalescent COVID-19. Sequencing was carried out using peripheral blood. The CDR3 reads CAWSYRAGGPDTQYF. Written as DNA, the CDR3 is TGTGCCTGGAGTTATAGGGCGGGAGGTCCCGATACGCAGTATTTT.